The 16 T cell receptor beta chains below all came from one sample that was sequenced in a study of blood T cell repertoires in COVID-19. The protocol was immunoSEQ multiplex PCR, while the TCRdb copy is restricted to in-frame clones and leaves out a portion. The sample includes some 87,000 clones, 75% to 90% of them seen just once. The sequenced sample consisted of peripheral blood. These receptor sequences come from a woman aged 70-85 years with acute or convalescent COVID-19.

The V and J genes are TRBV19 and TRBJ2-1, with 13 nucleotides matching TRBD2. Trimming cost V 3 bases and J 1 base; bases outside gene matches: 6. This CDR3 is built from 18 residues. Per germline, CDR1 LNHDA and CDR2 SQIVND (reference sequence). For the CDR3, the DNA is TGTGCCAGTAGTATCCCGACTAGCGGGAGGATGTCCTACAATGAGCAGTTCTTC. Protein product: CASSIPTSGRMSYNEQFF.

The V and J genes are TRBV6-5 and TRBJ1-2, with 8 bases fitting TRBD1. After removal of 7 bases from V and 4 bases from J, the junction contained 8 bases not matched to a gene. From germline, CDR1 is MNHEY and CDR2 SVGAGI. The CDR3 consists of 14 residues. This CDR3 reads CASKGQGEAYGYTF. In DNA form, the CDR3 reads TGTGCCAGCAAAGGACAGGGCGAAGCCTATGGCTACACCTTC.

The V and J genes are TRBV18 and TRBJ2-7; D might be TRBD1 (7 bases). V lost 2 bases, J lost 4 bases, and 18 bases lay in between. CDR1 and CDR2 (germline): KGHSH, LQKENI. The CDR3 spans 16 residues. CDR3 residues: CASSPISGGLVYEQYF. CDR3 coding DNA: TGTGCCAGCTCACCAATCTCAGGGGGGCTCGTATACGAGCAGTACTTC. Full variable domain (remainder filled in from reference TRBV18 and TRBJ2-7): NAGVMQNPRHLVRRRGQEARLRCSPMKGHSHVYWYRQLPEEGLKFMVYLQKENIIDESGMPKERFSAEFPKEGPSILRIQQVVRGDSAAYFCASSPISGGLVYEQYFGPGTRLTVT.

V is TRBV19 and J is TRBJ2-7, with D uncertain. This CDR3 has 14 amino acids. Germline-derived CDR1 and CDR2 are LNHDA and SQIVND (reference sequence). V lost 4 bases and J 2 bases, leaving 12 bases between the germline ends. The CDR3 DNA follows: TGTGCCAGTAGTAGAGACACAGTTGCCTACGAGCAGTACTTC. Protein product: CASSRDTVAYEQYF.

V usage is TRBV5-6 and J usage is TRBJ2-7, with 8 bases aligning to TRBD1. V dropped 4 bases and J dropped 0; count of bases not matched to a gene: 6. This CDR3 is 15 amino acids long. The germline gives CDR1 SGHDT, CDR2 YYEEEE. The CDR3 DNA sequence: TGTGCCAGCAGCATCCGGGACAGGCGCTCCTACGAGCAGTACGTC. This encodes CASSIRDRRSYEQYV.

The chain uses TRBV7-2 and TRBJ1-5; 7 nucleotides agree with TRBD1. The CDR3 length is 15 residues. In germline, CDR1 is SGHTA, CDR2 FQGNSA. Losses at the gene ends were 1 base for V and 6 bases for J; bases not matched to a gene: 6. This CDR3 reads CASSLEAQGGQPQHF. Here the CDR3 DNA reads TGTGCCAGCAGCTTAGAGGCCCAGGGGGGTCAGCCCCAGCATTTT.

This chain joins TRBV5-1 and TRBJ1-4; 11 bases line up with TRBD1. Germline CDR1 SGHRS, CDR2 YFSETQ. The CDR3 runs 14 residues. J gave up 7 bases and V 4 bases, and 3 bases lay outside the gene matches. As DNA, the CDR3 is TGCGCCAGCAGCCGGACAGGGGGCGGTGAAAAACTGTTTTTT. Translated: CASSRTGGGEKLFF.

The CDR3 region is CASSQRGTGNTIYF. The CDR3 nucleotides read TGTGCCAGCAGCCAGCGGGGGACTGGAAACACCATATATTTT. The chain links TRBV3-1 (or the pseudogene TRBV3-2) to TRBJ1-3, with D perhaps TRBD1 (5 bases). V was shortened by 3 bases and J by 2 bases, with 8 bases between the two germline ends. CDR3 length: 14 amino acids. Germline CDR1 reads LGHDT; CDR2 reads YNNKEL (reference sequence).

This chain connects TRBV20-1 to TRBJ2-5; D call uncertain. Trimming shortened V by 3 bases and J by 5 bases, and 7 bases separated the two germline ends. Looked up from germline, CDR1 is DFQATT and CDR2 is SNEGSKA (reference sequence). The CDR3 spans 11 residues. The CDR3 DNA follows: TGCAGTGCTAGCCGGTATGAGACCCAGTACTTC. Translating it yields CSASRYETQYF.

V and J are TRBV13 and TRBJ2-5; maybe TRBD2 (6 bases). Deletions cut 5 bases from V and 5 bases from J, with 18 bases between. CDR1 is PRHDT, CDR2 FYEKMQ, per germline (reference sequence). This CDR3 is 15 amino acids long. The CDR3 sequence: CASSLRGQRVETQYF. The CDR3 bases are TGTGCCAGCAGCCTCCGTGGGCAGCGGGTGGAGACCCAGTACTTC.

The chain links TRBV5-1 to TRBJ2-2; TRBD1 might be the D (6 bases). The V end lost 0 bases, the J end lost 0 bases, and 9 bases lay between the germline ends. CDR3 size: 16 residues. The germline V gene has CDR1 SGHRS and CDR2 YFSETQ. CDR3 nucleotides: TGCGCCAGCAGCTTGGGAGACAGGTCGAACACCGGGGAGCTGTTTTTT. Protein sequence: CASSLGDRSNTGELFF. Together with reference TRBV5-1 and TRBJ2-2, the CDR3 gives the full variable domain: KAGVTQTPRYLIKTRGQQVTLSCSPISGHRSVSWYQQTPGQGLQFLFEYFSETQRNKGNFPGRFSGRQFSNSRSEMNVSTLELGDSALYLCASSLGDRSNTGELFFGEGSRLTVL.

V is TRBV3-1 (or the pseudogene TRBV3-2) and J is TRBJ2-7; TRBD2 matches at 14 bases. The CDR3 spans 11 residues. Per the germline V gene, CDR1 is LGHDT and CDR2 is YNNKEL (reference sequence). V was clipped by 8 bases and J by 9 bases; unmatched bases: 0. As DNA, the CDR3 is TGTGCCAGCGGACTAGCGGGGGGGCAGTACTTC. This translates into CASGLAGGQYF.

This CDR3 reads CASSPLSGGSTDTQYF. DNA of the CDR3: TGTGCCAGCAGTCCCCTAAGCGGGGGGAGCACAGATACGCAGTATTTT. The V call is TRBV27, the J call TRBJ2-3, with 9 bases identical to TRBD2. V shed 5 bases, J shed 0 bases, and the junction held 6 bases outside the gene matches. The CDR3 sequence is 16 residues long. Germline loops: CDR1 MNHEY, CDR2 SMNVEV (reference sequence).

The V gene is TRBV5-5, the J gene TRBJ1-1, with 9 bases matching TRBD1. This CDR3 region has 15 residues. Looked up from germline, CDR1 is SGHKS and CDR2 is YYEKEE (reference sequence). With 7 bases clipped from V and 5 bases from J, the junction kept 12 bases outside the gene matches. The CDR3 loop reads CASVANRGRKTEAFF. As DNA, the CDR3 is TGTGCCAGCGTCGCCAACAGGGGGCGAAAAACTGAAGCTTTCTTT.

This clone was seen just once. The genes are TRBV7-2 and TRBJ2-3; TRBD2 matches 14 bases. CDR1 is SGHTA and CDR2 is FQGNSA in the germline V gene. The J segment lost 3 bases and the V segment lost 5 bases, leaving 10 bases of the junction unmatched. The CDR3 extends over 18 amino acids. CDR3: CASSQRLAGGPGTDTQYF. CDR3 DNA: TGTGCCAGCAGCCAGAGACTAGCGGGGGGGCCGGGGACAGATACGCAGTATTTT.

This clone was observed a few times. The chain carries TRBV28 and TRBJ1-1; 7 nucleotides match TRBD1. Germline V gene lookup returns CDR1 MDHEN and CDR2 SYDVKM. The CDR3 totals 14 residues. V lost 6 bases to trimming and J lost 6 bases; unmatched junction nucleotides: 10. The CDR3 region has the DNA TGTGCCAGCAGGGAACAGGGGAGGTTAGCTGAAGCTTTCTTT. It is translated as CASREQGRLAEAFF.